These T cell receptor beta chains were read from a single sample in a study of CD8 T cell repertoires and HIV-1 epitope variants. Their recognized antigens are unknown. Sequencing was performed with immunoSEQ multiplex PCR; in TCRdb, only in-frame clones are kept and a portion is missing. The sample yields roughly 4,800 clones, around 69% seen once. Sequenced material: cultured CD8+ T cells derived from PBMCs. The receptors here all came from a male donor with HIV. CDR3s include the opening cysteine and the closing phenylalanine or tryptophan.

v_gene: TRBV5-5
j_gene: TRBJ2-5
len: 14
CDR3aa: CASRPDGAGGEQYF

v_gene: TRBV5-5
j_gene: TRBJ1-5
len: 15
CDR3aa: CASSLAWQTGQPQHF

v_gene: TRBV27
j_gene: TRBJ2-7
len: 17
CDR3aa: CASSHLDGSESSYEQYF

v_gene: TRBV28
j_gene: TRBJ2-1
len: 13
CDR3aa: CASGLGSYNEQFF

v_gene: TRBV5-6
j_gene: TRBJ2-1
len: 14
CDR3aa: CASSFNLDGYEQFF

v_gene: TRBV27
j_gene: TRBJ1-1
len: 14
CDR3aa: CASSFGGAETEAFF

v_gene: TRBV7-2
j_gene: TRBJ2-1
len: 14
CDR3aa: CASRPSVGYNEQFF

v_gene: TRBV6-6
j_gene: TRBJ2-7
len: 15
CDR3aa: CASSYSRTGGHEQYF

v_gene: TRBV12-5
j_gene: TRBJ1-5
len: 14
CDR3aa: CASGLTHSNQPQHF

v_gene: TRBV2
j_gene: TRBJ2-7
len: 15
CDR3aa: CASSDPGRGVGEQYF

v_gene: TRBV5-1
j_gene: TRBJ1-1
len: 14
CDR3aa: CASSFEGLGTEAFF